The 26 T cell receptor beta chains presented below share a single source sample, sequenced in a study of T cell responses to AZD1222 COVID-19 vaccine. TCRdb keeps only in-frame clones here, not all; method: immunoSEQ multiplex PCR. The repertoire holds roughly 150,000 clones, with about 90% as singletons. The sequencing used peripheral blood, collected 28 days after the second AZD1222 dose. All receptors come from an adult who received the AZD1222 COVID-19 vaccine.

The chain has TRBV5-1 and TRBJ2-5; weak D call: TRBD1 (7 bases). CDR1 is SGHRS, CDR2 YFSETQ, per germline. This CDR3 is 15 amino acids long. Between the trimmed V and J ends, which lost 4 bases and 7 bases, there was a span of 20 bases. The CDR3: CASSESGGPRGTQYF. CDR3 DNA sequence: TGCGCCAGCAGCGAATCAGGGGGGCCCAGGGGGACCCAGTACTTC.

This clone has just one count. V and J are TRBV19 and TRBJ2-3; 9 nucleotides align to TRBD1. V lost 5 bases to trimming and J lost 5 bases; unmatched junction nucleotides: 8. CDR1 and CDR2 from the germline V gene are LNHDA and SQIVND (reference sequence). The CDR3 is 15 amino acids. CDR3 nucleotides: TGTGCCAGTAGTTGGGACAGGGATGGTAGAGATACGCAGTATTTT. It is translated as CASSWDRDGRDTQYF. The full variable domain, with the rest looked up from reference TRBV19 and TRBJ2-3, is DGGITQSPKYLFRKEGQNVTLSCEQNLNHDAMYWYRQDPGQGLRLIYYSQIVNDFQKGDIAEGYSVSREKKESFPLTVTSAQKNPTAFYLCASSWDRDGRDTQYFGPGTRLTVL.

This chain links TRBV7-9 with TRBJ1-1; D is undetermined. Deletions cut 0 bases from V and 9 bases from J, with 11 bases between. CDR3 length equals 13 residues. The germline gives CDR1 SEHNR, CDR2 FQNEAQ (reference sequence). CDR3 bases: TGTGCCAGCAGCTTAGCGGGAGATGAGAAAGCTTTCTTT. It encodes CASSLAGDEKAFF.

This chain links TRBV4-2 with TRBJ1-6; tentatively, D is TRBD1 (6 bases). V was trimmed by 0 bases and J by 8 bases, leaving 8 bases between them. The V gene's germline CDR1 is LGHNA and CDR2 YNFKEQ. The CDR3 runs 14 residues. The CDR3 region is CASSQEEGDSPLHF. DNA for the CDR3: TGTGCCAGCAGCCAAGAGGAGGGGGATTCACCCCTCCACTTT.

The rearrangement joins TRBV6-2 or TRBV6-3 to TRBJ2-7; the D gene is possibly TRBD1 (5 bases). CDR1 MNHEY and CDR2 SVGEGT come from the germline V gene. The CDR3 runs to 12 residues. V was pared by 5 bases and J by 6 bases, with 11 bases between. The CDR3 DNA reads as TGTGCCAGCAGTCAAACAGGTTCCGAGCAGTACTTC. This translates into CASSQTGSEQYF.

The chain is built from TRBV2 and TRBJ1-5, with TRBD1 matching 8 bases. In germline, CDR1 is SNHLY, CDR2 FYNNEI. V lost 7 bases to trimming and J lost 8 bases; unmatched junction nucleotides: 13. This CDR3 is built from 15 residues. Here the CDR3 reads CASTPGSGGGEPQHF. In nucleotides, the CDR3 is TGTGCCAGCACCCCTGGTTCAGGGGGCGGTGAGCCCCAGCATTTT.

In the case of this clone: This same CDR3 is encoded by further DNA sequences in the sample. The chain combines TRBV2 with TRBJ1-5, with D unresolved. The CDR3 contains 12 residues. V was cut by 3 bases and J by 4 bases, with 4 bases left in between. Germline V gene lookup returns CDR1 SNHLY and CDR2 FYNNEI. This chain's CDR3 is CASSDYNQPQHF. CDR3 sequence (DNA): TGTGCCAGCAGTGATTATAATCAGCCCCAGCATTTT.

The gene calls are TRBV30 and TRBJ1-2, with D uncertain. V was clipped by 4 bases and J by 3 bases, with 15 bases between them. The CDR3 is 14 amino acids. Per germline, CDR1 GTSNPN and CDR2 SVGIG (reference sequence). CDR3 nucleotides: TGTGCCTGGACCCCGGCCCAGGCTGACTATGGCTACACCTTC. This sequence encodes CAWTPAQADYGYTF.

The V call is TRBV7-2, the J call TRBJ2-5; 7 nucleotides line up with TRBD2. V dropped 7 bases and J dropped 1; count of bases not matched to a gene: 9. From germline, CDR1 is SGHTA and CDR2 FQGNSA. CDR3 length equals 15 residues. CDR3 sequence (DNA): TGTGCCAGCACCCCCGGGGGGTTACTCCAAGAGACCCAGTACTTC. Translation gives CASTPGGLLQETQYF.

The gene calls are TRBV30 and TRBJ1-1; TRBD1 matches at 9 bases. The CDR3 contains 14 residues. Germline loops: CDR1 GTSNPN, CDR2 SVGIG (reference sequence). J was trimmed by 5 bases and V by 0 bases; bases with no gene match: 4. As DNA, the CDR3 is TGTGCCTGGAGTGTTCTGGACAGGGGAACTGAAGCTTTCTTT. Translating gives CAWSVLDRGTEAFF.

The J gene is TRBJ1-1, the V gene TRBV6-4; D uncertain. V lost 3 bases to trimming and J lost 4 bases, with 12 bases between them. CDR3 size: 14 residues. The germline V gene has CDR1 MRHNA and CDR2 SNTAGT. The CDR3 protein is CASSERGRSTEAFF. The CDR3 nucleotides are TGTGCCAGCAGTGAACGTGGCAGGAGCACTGAAGCTTTCTTT.

The chain carries TRBV11-2 and TRBJ2-7; D is perhaps TRBD1 or TRBD2 (5 bases each). CDR1 and CDR2 (germline): SGHAT, FQNNGV. Trimming stripped 6 bases from V and 3 bases from J, with 9 bases between. This CDR3 has 12 residues. The CDR3 sequence is CASSRDRYEQYV. CDR3 bases: TGTGCCAGCAGTCGGGACCGCTACGAGCAGTACGTC.

CDR3 protein: CASSRDSPSPLHF. Written as DNA, the CDR3 is TGTGCCAGCAGCCGGGACAGTCCCTCACCCCTCCACTTT. V and J are TRBV28 and TRBJ1-6, with TRBD1 matching 7 bases. Per the germline V gene, CDR1 is MDHEN and CDR2 is SYDVKM. The CDR3 loop spans 13 amino acids. V shed 6 bases and J 10 bases; nucleotides not matched to a gene: 6.

The V gene is TRBV30, the J gene TRBJ2-1; D may match TRBD1 or TRBD2 (7 bases each). The CDR3 extends over 14 amino acids. Germline CDR1 is GTSNPN and CDR2 is SVGIG (reference sequence). Trimming removed 6 bases at V and 4 bases at J, with 16 bases between. Written as DNA, the CDR3 is TGTGCCTGCCCCCACCAGGGGGGGTACAATGAGCAGTTCTTC. Its translation is CACPHQGGYNEQFF.

This chain connects TRBV20-1 to TRBJ1-2; D perhaps matches TRBD1 (5 bases). Germline loops: CDR1 DFQATT, CDR2 SNEGSKA (reference sequence). The CDR3 length is 14 residues. Trimming took 3 bases from V and 2 from J, leaving 13 bases between them. CDR3 sequence: CSASSTAGNYGYTF. The CDR3 coding sequence is TGCAGTGCTAGTTCGACAGCGGGGAACTATGGCTACACCTTC.

This clone has just a few counts. The V gene is TRBV6-5, the J gene TRBJ1-2; 7 nucleotides line up with TRBD1. With V trimmed by 3 bases and J by 8 bases, 6 bases remained unmatched. The CDR3 sequence is 13 residues long. Germline assignment: CDR1 MNHEY and CDR2 SVGAGI. The CDR3 region is CASSYTGQVGYTF. The CDR3 DNA follows: TGTGCCAGCAGTTATACTGGACAGGTGGGCTACACCTTC.

The chain uses TRBV5-6 and TRBJ1-3; D gene unclear. The germline CDR1 and CDR2 sequences are SGHDT and YYEEEE. The V and J ends lost 4 bases and 0 bases respectively, with 8 bases between them. The CDR3 has 14 residues. For the CDR3, the DNA is TGTGCCAGCAGCCAAACCGGCTCTGGAAACACCATATATTTT. Its translation is CASSQTGSGNTIYF.

The rearrangement uses TRBV6-9 and TRBJ1-1; D is ambiguous. Trimming took 10 bases from V and 3 from J, leaving 6 bases between them. The CDR3 extends over 10 amino acids. Per germline, CDR1 MNHGY and CDR2 SVAAGI. The CDR3 nucleotides are TGTGCCACCTCTGACACTGAAGCTTTCTTT. It codes for CATSDTEAFF.

This chain joins TRBV9 and TRBJ1-4; D unclear. The CDR3 extends over 13 amino acids. Trimming removed 3 bases from V and 8 bases from J, with 11 bases in between. CDR1 is SGDLS and CDR2 is YYNGEE in the germline V gene. CDR3 sequence reads: CASSGPGGEKLFF. CDR3 sequence (DNA): TGTGCCAGCAGCGGCCCCGGCGGAGAAAAACTGTTTTTT.

The rearrangement uses TRBV2 and TRBJ1-2; D uncertain. The germline gives CDR1 SNHLY, CDR2 FYNNEI. The ends were cut back, 7 bases at V and 8 bases at J, with 14 bases in the middle. This CDR3 contains 12 residues. CDR3 region: CASTEEGYGYTF. CDR3 in DNA: TGTGCCAGCACCGAAGAGGGATACGGCTACACCTTC.

This clone came up a few times. This chain connects TRBV6-4 to TRBJ2-1; D is unresolved. V lost 6 bases and J 8 bases, leaving 14 bases between the germline ends. Germline values: CDR1 MRHNA, CDR2 SNTAGT. The CDR3 is 13 amino acids. Here the CDR3 reads CASSREPTDEQFF. CDR3 coding DNA: TGTGCCAGCAGCAGAGAACCCACTGATGAGCAGTTCTTC.

This clone showed up just a few times. The CDR3 region is CASSFSRQSYEQYF. The CDR3 coding sequence is TGTGCCAGCAGCTTCTCGAGACAAAGCTACGAGCAGTACTTC. The rearrangement joins TRBV28 to TRBJ2-7; D call uncertain. CDR1 MDHEN and CDR2 SYDVKM come from the germline V gene. V gave up 6 bases and J gave up 3 bases, with 15 bases separating them. The CDR3 is made up of 14 amino acids.

The rearrangement links TRBV2 to TRBJ1-1, with D maybe TRBD1 (6 bases). This CDR3 spans 14 amino acids. Germline CDR1 SNHLY, CDR2 FYNNEI. V was clipped by 6 bases and J by 1 base, with 12 bases between them. CDR3: CASSLTGRNTEAFF. CDR3 coding DNA: TGTGCCAGCAGCCTGACAGGCAGGAACACTGAAGCTTTCTTT.

The chain links TRBV5-1 to TRBJ1-4, with TRBD1 matching over 7 bases. Unmatched junction bases numbered 7, after V lost 0 bases and J lost 2 bases. The CDR3 is 17 residues long. Germline assignment: CDR1 SGHRS and CDR2 YFSETQ. This chain's CDR3 is CASSLAKGAPTNEKLFF. CDR3 in DNA: TGCGCCAGCAGCTTGGCAAAGGGGGCGCCGACTAATGAAAAACTGTTTTTT.

The rearrangement uses TRBV3-1 (or the pseudogene TRBV3-2) and TRBJ1-6; D is uncertain. V dropped 3 bases and J dropped 14 bases, with 8 bases sitting between them. The CDR3 is 11 amino acids. Germline values: CDR1 LGHDT, CDR2 YNNKEL (reference sequence). CDR3 region: CASSQLETLHF. Written as DNA, the CDR3 is TGTGCCAGCAGCCAGCTGGAAACCCTCCACTTT.

This rearrangement joins TRBV5-1 to TRBJ1-3, with TRBD1 identical over 9 bases. Germline V gives CDR1 SGHRS, CDR2 YFSETQ. The V gene end was trimmed by 0 bases and the J gene end by 2 bases; junction bases not matched to a gene: 12. The CDR3 loop spans 19 amino acids. The CDR3 reads CASSLAASGQGLPGNTIYF. CDR3 sequence (DNA): TGCGCCAGCAGCTTGGCCGCATCGGGACAGGGACTCCCTGGAAACACCATATATTTT. The full variable domain, completed using reference TRBV5-1 and TRBJ1-3, is KAGVTQTPRYLIKTRGQQVTLSCSPISGHRSVSWYQQTPGQGLQFLFEYFSETQRNKGNFPGRFSGRQFSNSRSEMNVSTLELGDSALYLCASSLAASGQGLPGNTIYFGEGSWLTVV.